These T cell receptor beta chains were read from a single sample in a study of a mutant IDH1 vaccine in newly diagnosed glioma. Assay used: immunoSEQ multiplex PCR; TCRdb lists only in-frame clones, some missing. Of about 88,000 clones listed, roughly four fifths are singletons. This material consisted of PBMCs, taken from a glioma patient treated with radiotherapy, temozolomide or both. The receptors stem from a man aged 35 to 55 with glioma. Some clones in this sample may be carry-over from other donors' samples. Both conserved end residues are part of each CDR3. Each record gives: J gene, V gene, clone size, D gene, CDR3 DNA, CDR3 protein. A D gene is named only where the DNA matches it firmly. Clone size appears in some rows only: once, few, many, or a class for an expanded clone.

TRBJ1-3,TRBV6-5,.,TRBD1,TGTGCCAGCAGTTACAGTGGGACAGGGGGCGGAAACACCATATATTTT,CASSYSGTGGGNTIYF
TRBJ1-2,TRBV30,.,.,TGTGCCTGGAGGAGGCAGGGGACTTCCTATGGCTACACCTTC,CAWRRQGTSYGYTF
TRBJ1-3,TRBV2,.,.,TGTGCCAGCAAGGACAGCTACTCTGGAAACACCATATATTTT,CASKDSYSGNTIYF
TRBJ1-2,TRBV27,.,.,TGTGCCAGCAGATTTCCCGGACGTGGCTACACCTTC,CASRFPGRGYTF
TRBJ1-4,TRBV7-9,.,TRBD1,TGTGCCAGCAGCCGGGGACAGGGAGTAGAAAAACTGTTTTTT,CASSRGQGVEKLFF
TRBJ1-1,TRBV6-5,.,.,TGTGCCAGCAGTTCGGGGGCTGCCGGATGGACTGAAGCTTTCTTT,CASSSGAAGWTEAFF
TRBJ1-1,TRBV2,once,.,TGTGCCAGCAGTGAAACGGGGGTGGGGTGGAACACTGAAGCTTTCTTT,CASSETGVGWNTEAFF
TRBJ2-7,TRBV7-2,.,TRBD2,TGTGCCAGCAGTTCCGACGGGGGGTCCTACGAGCAGTACTTC,CASSSDGGSYEQYF
TRBJ2-1,TRBV6-5,.,.,TGTGCCAGCAGTCCCGGGGGCTACACCTACAATGAGCAGTTCTTC,CASSPGGYTYNEQFF
TRBJ1-6,TRBV6-6,.,.,TGTGCCAGCAGCATCGGACAAGCTAATTCACCCCTCCACTTT,CASSIGQANSPLHF
TRBJ1-2,TRBV4-1,.,.,TGCGCCAGCAGCCCACAAAGTCGAGGGTTTGTAGGCTACACCTTC,CASSPQSRGFVGYTF
TRBJ1-2,TRBV5-6,.,.,TGTGCCAGCAGCTTTAGGGGCCACTATGGCTACACCTTC,CASSFRGHYGYTF
TRBJ2-3,TRBV7-9,.,TRBD2,TGTGCCCGGTCGGCTAGCGGGGCAGATACGCAGTATTTT,CARSASGADTQYF
TRBJ1-4,TRBV7-2,.,.,TGTGCCAGCCGCTCGGGCACAGGGAGGAATGAAAAACTGTTTTTT,CASRSGTGRNEKLFF
TRBJ1-2,TRBV6-4,once,.,TGTGCCAGCAGTCTTGGCTACACCTTC,CASSLGYTF
TRBJ1-1,TRBV7-8,.,.,TGTGCCAGCAGCTCCTCATGGGGGGTATCCACTGAAGCTTTCTTT,CASSSSWGVSTEAFF
TRBJ2-3,TRBV30,once,TRBD1,TGTGCCTGGAGGGACCGACAGGGTCTTCTCAACACAGATACGCAGTATTTT,CAWRDRQGLLNTDTQYF
TRBJ2-7,TRBV5-1,.,.,TGCGCCAGCTCCTTCGGGGCGACAGCCAACGAGCAGTACTTC,CASSFGATANEQYF
TRBJ2-7,TRBV10-2,once,TRBD2,TGCGCCAGCGGGAGCGGGGGGCCCTACGAGCAGTACTTC,CASGSGGPYEQYF
TRBJ1-1,TRBV7-9,.,TRBD1,TGTGCCAGCAGCTTAACCGGGACAGGGGACGAAGCTTTCTTT,CASSLTGTGDEAFF
TRBJ2-3,TRBV7-9,.,.,TGTGCCAGCAGCTCGACTGCAGGGTCCACAGATACGCAGTATTTT,CASSSTAGSTDTQYF
TRBJ2-2,TRBV7-9,.,.,TGTGCCAGCAGGACCCTTAACACCGGGGAGCTGTTTTTT,CASRTLNTGELFF
TRBJ1-5,TRBV5-1,.,.,TGCGCCAGCAGCTTGGGAGAGAATCAGCCCCAGCATTTT,CASSLGENQPQHF
TRBJ2-4,TRBV7-2,.,TRBD2,TGTGCCAGCAGCGCACGCGGGGGGCGGTCCAAAAACATTCAGTACTTC,CASSARGGRSKNIQYF
TRBJ2-1,TRBV5-1,.,.,TGCGCCAGCAGCTTGGCCGGGGTTGAGCAGTTCTTC,CASSLAGVEQFF
TRBJ2-5,TRBV27,.,TRBD2,TGTGCCAGCAGTTTGAGGCTAGCGGGTACCCAGTACTTC,CASSLRLAGTQYF
TRBJ1-1,TRBV19,.,TRBD1,TGTGCCAGTACCAACCTTGGGACAGGGGAGTCGACTGAAGCTTTCTTT,CASTNLGTGESTEAFF
TRBJ2-2,TRBV27,.,.,TGTGCCAGCAGCCCGGGACTCTACACCGGGGAGCTGTTTTTT,CASSPGLYTGELFF
TRBJ2-7,TRBV7-2,.,TRBD2,TGTGCCAGCAGCTCGCTGACTAGCGGGGAGAGCTACGAGCAGTACTTC,CASSSLTSGESYEQYF
TRBJ1-4,TRBV19,.,.,TGTGCCAGCCGGGACCGGGGTGCAACTAATGAAAAACTGTTTTTT,CASRDRGATNEKLFF
TRBJ1-6,TRBV4-1,.,TRBD1,TGCGCCAGCAGCCAAGGGACAGGGGGCGCCGACTATAATTCACCCCTCCACTTT,CASSQGTGGADYNSPLHF
TRBJ1-3,TRBV15,.,.,TGTGCCACCAGCAGAGATCTGGACGGGACTGGAAACACCATATATTTT,CATSRDLDGTGNTIYF
TRBJ1-5,TRBV23-1,.,.,TGCGCCAGCAGTCAATCGGGAAGGGGGTATCAGCCCCAGCATTTT,CASSQSGRGYQPQHF
TRBJ2-7,TRBV5-1,.,.,TGCGCCAGCAGCTTGGGACAGGCGAGAAGGGAGCAGTACTTC,CASSLGQARREQYF
TRBJ1-6,TRBV5-4,.,TRBD1,TGTGCCAGCAGCTCAGGGGGTAGCTCCTATAATTCACCCCTCCACTTT,CASSSGGSSYNSPLHF
TRBJ2-6,TRBV14,.,.,TGTGCCAGCAGCCAACAGGGGACCCCGCTCGGGGCCAACGTCCTGACTTTC,CASSQQGTPLGANVLTF
TRBJ2-2,TRBV27,few,.,TGTGCCAGCAGAATGGGACCGGCAGGGGCTATCACCGGGGAGCTGTTTTTT,CASRMGPAGAITGELFF
TRBJ1-2,TRBV20-1,once,.,TGCAGTGCGGGGGAGGGCTATGGCTACACCTTC,CSAGEGYGYTF
TRBJ2-7,TRBV2,.,.,TGTGCCAGCAGGGGTAAGGGCGGCGAGCAGTACTTC,CASRGKGGEQYF
TRBJ2-2,TRBV7-2,.,.,TGTGCCAGCAGTAAGACAGTAGACACCGGGGAGCTGTTTTTT,CASSKTVDTGELFF
TRBJ2-6,TRBV19,.,.,TGTGCCAGTACACTAGGAGGACCGTCCTCTGGGGCCAACGTCCTGACTTTC,CASTLGGPSSGANVLTF
TRBJ1-2,TRBV7-9,.,.,TGTGCCAGCAGCTCCCCAGGGCTCGCTAACTATGGCTACACCTTC,CASSSPGLANYGYTF
TRBJ1-1,TRBV7-9,.,.,TGTGCCAGCAGCAATGAAGAAACTGAAGCTTTCTTT,CASSNEETEAFF
TRBJ1-1,TRBV18,.,TRBD1,TGTGCCAGCTCCCCCGGGACAGGGAGGTTGGGCACTGAAGCTTTCTTT,CASSPGTGRLGTEAFF
TRBJ1-5,TRBV5-8,.,.,TGTGCCAGCAGCCGTGTTGTTCAGCCCCAGCATTTT,CASSRVVQPQHF
TRBJ2-2,TRBV29-1,.,.,TGCAGCGTTGAAATAGCCTTGACCGGGGAGCTGTTTTTT,CSVEIALTGELFF
TRBJ2-3,TRBV30,.,.,TGTGCCTGGAGTGTCGTGTGGGAAGATACGCAGTATTTT,CAWSVVWEDTQYF
TRBJ1-2,TRBV6-5,few,.,TGTGCCAGCAGTATCCGGGACGGACTCTATGGCTACACCTTC,CASSIRDGLYGYTF
TRBJ2-2,TRBV5-6,once,TRBD1,TGTGCCAGCAGCCTTACAGGGGGAGCAAGCACCGGGGAGCTGTTTTTT,CASSLTGGASTGELFF
TRBJ1-2,TRBV2,.,TRBD1,TGTGCCAGCACACCGGGACAGGGTGCCCCCGCTTGGGGCTACACCTTC,CASTPGQGAPAWGYTF
TRBJ2-7,TRBV21-1,.,.,TGTGCCAGCAGCAAAGTCATAGGTGGGCAGTACTTC,CASSKVIGGQYF
TRBJ1-3,TRBV5-6,.,TRBD1,TGTGCCAGCAGTCAACAGGGGATGAACACCATATATTTT,CASSQQGMNTIYF
TRBJ1-2,TRBV30,once,.,TGTGCCTGGAGTCCACCGGGAAGCAACTATGGCTACACCTTC,CAWSPPGSNYGYTF
TRBJ1-2,TRBV2,.,.,TGTGCCAGCAGTGTGGGGCAGGGCCTGGGCTACACCTTC,CASSVGQGLGYTF
TRBJ2-7,TRBV5-6,.,.,TGTGCCAGCAGCGCGGACAGATCCGAGCAGTACTTC,CASSADRSEQYF
TRBJ2-2,TRBV30,many,TRBD2,TGTGCCTGGAGTGGAGGAGCGGGGGCGTGGACCGGGGAGCTGTTTTTT,CAWSGGAGAWTGELFF